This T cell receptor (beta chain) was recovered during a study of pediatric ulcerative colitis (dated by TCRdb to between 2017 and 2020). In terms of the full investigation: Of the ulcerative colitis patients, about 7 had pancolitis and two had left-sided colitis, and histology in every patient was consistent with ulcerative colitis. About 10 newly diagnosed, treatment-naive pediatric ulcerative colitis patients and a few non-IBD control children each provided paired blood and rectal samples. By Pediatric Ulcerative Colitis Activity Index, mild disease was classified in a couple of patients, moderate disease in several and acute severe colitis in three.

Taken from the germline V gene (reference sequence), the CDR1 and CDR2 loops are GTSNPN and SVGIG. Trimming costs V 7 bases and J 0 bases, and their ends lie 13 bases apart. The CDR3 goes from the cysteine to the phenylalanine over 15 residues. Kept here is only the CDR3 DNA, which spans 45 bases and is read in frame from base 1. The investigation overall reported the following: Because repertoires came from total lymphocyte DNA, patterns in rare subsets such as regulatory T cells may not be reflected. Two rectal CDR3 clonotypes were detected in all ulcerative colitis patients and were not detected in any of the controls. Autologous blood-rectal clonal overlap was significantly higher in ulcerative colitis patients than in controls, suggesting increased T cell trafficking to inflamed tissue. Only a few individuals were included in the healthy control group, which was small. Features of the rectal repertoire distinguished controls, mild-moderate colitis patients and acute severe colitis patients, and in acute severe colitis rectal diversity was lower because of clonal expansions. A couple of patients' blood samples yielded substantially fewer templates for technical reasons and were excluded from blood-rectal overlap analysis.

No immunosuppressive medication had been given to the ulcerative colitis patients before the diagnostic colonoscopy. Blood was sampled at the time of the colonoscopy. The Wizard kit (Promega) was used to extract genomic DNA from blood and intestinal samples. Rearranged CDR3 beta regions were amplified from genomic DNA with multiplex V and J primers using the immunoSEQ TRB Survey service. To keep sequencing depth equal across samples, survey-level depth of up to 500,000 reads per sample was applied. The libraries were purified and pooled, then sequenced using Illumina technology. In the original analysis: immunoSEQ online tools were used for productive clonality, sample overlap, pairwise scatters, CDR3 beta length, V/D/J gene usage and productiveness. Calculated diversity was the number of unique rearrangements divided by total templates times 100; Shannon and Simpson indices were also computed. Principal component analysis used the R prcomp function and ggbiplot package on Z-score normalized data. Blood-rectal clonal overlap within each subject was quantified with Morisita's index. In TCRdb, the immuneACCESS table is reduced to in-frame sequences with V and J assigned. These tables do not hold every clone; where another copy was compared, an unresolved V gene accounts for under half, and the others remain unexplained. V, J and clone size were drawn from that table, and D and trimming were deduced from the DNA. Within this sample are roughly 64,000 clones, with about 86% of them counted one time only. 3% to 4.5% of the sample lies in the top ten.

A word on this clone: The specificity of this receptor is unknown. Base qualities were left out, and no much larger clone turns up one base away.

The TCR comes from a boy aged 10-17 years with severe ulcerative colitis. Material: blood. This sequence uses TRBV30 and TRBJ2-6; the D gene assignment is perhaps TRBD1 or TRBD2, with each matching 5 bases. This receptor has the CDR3 CASGPFNSGANVLTF. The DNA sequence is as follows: TGTGCCTCGGGACCATTCAACTCTGGGGCCAACGTCCTGACTTTC.